A single sample is the source of the 14 T cell receptor beta chains below, sequenced in a study of early T cells in non-severe SARS-CoV-2 infection. TCRdb reprocessed the 5' RACE reads via MiXCR and lists one record per CDR3 protein. The sample records tens of thousands of distinct CDR3 sequences, about 23% being singletons. The sequences come from whole blood, collected at baseline. These receptors were collected from an adult who was a healthcare worker with PCR-confirmed SARS-CoV-2 infection or an uninfected control (not recorded which).

This clonotype was recorded a few times. V is TRBV7-9 and J is TRBJ2-2; TRBD2 matches 11 bases. The CDR3 totals 17 residues. Germline lookup yields CDR1 SEHNR and CDR2 FQNEAQ (reference sequence). The V segment lost 2 bases and the J segment 3 bases; nucleotides outside the gene matches: 5. CDR3 amino acids: CASSLRLAGTHTGELFF. Written as DNA, the CDR3 is TGTGCCAGCAGCTTAAGACTAGCGGGGACTCACACCGGGGAGCTGTTTTTT.

The table lists this clonotype with many counts. DNA of the CDR3: TGTGCCAGCAGTATCCGCCGGGTAGATACGCAGTATTTT. Translation: CASSIRRVDTQYF. This rearrangement joins TRBV6-1 to TRBJ2-3; D is unresolved. Per the germline V gene, CDR1 is MNHNS and CDR2 is SASEGT. The length of the CDR3 is 13 residues. Between the trimmed V and J ends, which lost 5 bases and 5 bases, there was a span of 11 bases.

The chain is built from TRBV6-1 and TRBJ2-7; D remains ambiguous. Germline V CDR1 and CDR2: MNHNS, SASEGT. The CDR3 is made up of 14 amino acids. Trimming took off 7 bases at V and 0 bases at J, with 13 bases between the two ends. The CDR3: CASKFTESSYEQYF. In nucleotides, the CDR3 is TGTGCCAGCAAATTTACAGAAAGCTCCTACGAGCAGTACTTC.

There are a few counts of this clonotype. This chain joins TRBV4-3 and TRBJ1-4; D may be TRBD1 (5 bases). The CDR3 totals 15 residues. The V end lost 0 bases, the J end lost 8 bases, and 13 bases lay between the germline ends. The V gene's germline CDR1 is LGHNA and CDR2 YSLEER. CDR3 loop: CASSQDIQEAEKLFF. The CDR3 coding sequence is TGCGCCAGCAGCCAAGATATACAGGAGGCGGAAAAACTGTTTTTT.

This clonotype was counted a few times. V gene TRBV4-3 combines with J gene TRBJ2-2, with 9 bases that match TRBD1. V was clipped by 2 bases and J by 9 bases; unmatched bases: 13. The CDR3 has 17 amino acids. Germline CDR1 and CDR2: LGHNA and YSLEER. CDR3 region: CASSQTPGTGPSRELFF. The CDR3 nucleotides are TGCGCCAGCAGCCAAACCCCCGGGACAGGGCCGTCGAGGGAGCTGTTTTTT.

This clonotype was seen at least ten times. The V and J genes are TRBV4-3 and TRBJ2-1; D not resolved. This CDR3 has 14 residues. V lost 1 base and J lost 1, with 5 bases in between. CDR1 and CDR2 (germline): LGHNA, YSLEER. Here the CDR3 DNA reads TGCGCCAGCAGCCAAGCTGCTTCCTACAATGAGCAGTTCTTC. Its protein product is CASSQAASYNEQFF.

The chain is built from TRBV18 and TRBJ1-6; D is possibly TRBD1 (5 bases). The germline V gene encodes CDR1 KGHSH and CDR2 LQKENI. The CDR3 is made up of 15 amino acids. The V gene lost 1 base and the J gene lost 7 bases, with 11 bases spanning the gap. The CDR3 bases are TGTGCCAGCTCACCACAGGGGACCGACAATTCACCCCTCCACTTT. It is translated as CASSPQGTDNSPLHF. Variable domain in full (rest from reference TRBV18 and TRBJ1-6): NAGVMQNPRHLVRRRGQEARLRCSPMKGHSHVYWYRQLPEEGLKFMVYLQKENIIDESGMPKERFSAEFPKEGPSILRIQQVVRGDSAAYFCASSPQGTDNSPLHFGNGTRLTVT.

The chain joins TRBV20-1 to TRBJ1-4; D unresolved. CDR3 length: 13 amino acids. Trimming took off 0 bases at V and 5 bases at J, with 7 bases between the two ends. Germline CDR1 DFQATT, CDR2 SNEGSKA (reference sequence). CDR3 sequence: CSARDFENEKLFF. In DNA form, the CDR3 reads TGCAGTGCTAGAGATTTTGAGAATGAAAAACTGTTTTTT.

The V call is TRBV20-1, the J call TRBJ1-3, with no clear D. The germline V gene has CDR1 DFQATT and CDR2 SNEGSKA (reference sequence). This CDR3 is built from 14 residues. V was pared by 3 bases and J by 0 bases, with 9 bases between. Here the CDR3 DNA reads TGCAGTGCTAGTCGATCACTCTCTGGAAACACCATATATTTT. This encodes CSASRSLSGNTIYF.

This clonotype was detected a few times. This rearrangement joins TRBV12-3 or TRBV12-4 to TRBJ1-4, with 7 bases that match TRBD1. The V segment lost 6 bases and the J segment 5 bases; nucleotides outside the gene matches: 3. CDR3 size: 13 residues. The CDR3 reads CASRTGLNEKLFF. DNA of the CDR3: TGTGCCAGCAGGACAGGGCTAAATGAAAAACTGTTTTTT.

V usage is TRBV12-3 or TRBV12-4 and J usage is TRBJ2-6, with TRBD1 matching over 8 bases. The CDR3 has 17 amino acids. The V segment lost 4 bases and the J segment 4 bases; nucleotides outside the gene matches: 9. This chain's CDR3 is CASSSDRVVAGANVLTF. The CDR3 nucleotides read TGTGCCAGCAGTTCGGACAGGGTGGTAGCCGGGGCCAACGTCCTGACTTTC.

This clonotype has more than one count but fewer than ten. This sequence joins TRBV20-1 and TRBJ2-3, with D unclear. Per the germline V gene, CDR1 is DFQATT and CDR2 is SNEGSKA (reference sequence). V was trimmed by 6 bases and J by 0 bases, leaving 13 bases between them. The length of the CDR3 is 14 residues. The CDR3 DNA reads TGCAGTGCCCTCGGGCCTCTAAGCACAGATACGCAGTATTTT. It encodes CSALGPLSTDTQYF.

V and J are TRBV7-8 and TRBJ1-2, with 7 positions matching TRBD1. The germline CDR1 and CDR2 sequences are SGHVS and FQNEAQ. V lost 3 bases and J lost 5; bases outside the gene matches: 6. CDR3 length: 14 amino acids. CDR3 residues: CASSFKQGTYGYTF. The DNA of the CDR3 is TGTGCCAGCAGCTTTAAACAGGGGACTTATGGCTACACCTTC.

This clonotype was picked up a small number of times. This CDR3 reads CASSPGTPNEKLFF. In DNA, the CDR3 is TGTGCCAGCAGCCCCGGGACGCCTAATGAAAAACTGTTTTTT. The rearrangement links TRBV7-9 to TRBJ1-4; D possibly corresponds to TRBD1 (5 bases). CDR3 length: 14 amino acids. The V end was cut by 5 bases, the J end by 3 bases, with 10 bases between. CDR1 is SEHNR, CDR2 FQNEAQ, per germline (reference sequence).